A selection of T cell receptor beta chains follows, all from one sample in a study of shared clonotypes between healthy human individuals. Libraries were prepared by immunoSEQ multiplex PCR; TCRdb keeps only in-frame clonotypes and omits some of them. The data show some 2,000,000 clones, nearly 97% seen once. Sequencing used naive CD4+ T cells sorted from blood. Receptors originate from a man in his late teens or twenties in good health. Each CDR3 is given with its conserved first and last residue. D genes are given only for firm matches. A row's size may be missing; if present it is once, few, many or a size class.

clone size	V gene	J gene	D gene	CDR3 DNA	CDR3 protein
NA	TRBV18	TRBJ2-3	NA	TGTGCCAGCTCACCACCTTTTGGGGGCTCTGGCACAGATACGCAGTATTTT	CASSPPFGGSGTDTQYF
NA	TRBV5-1	TRBJ1-1	NA	TGCGCCAGCAGCCCAGAGGACGGACTGAACACTGAAGCTTTCTTT	CASSPEDGLNTEAFF
NA	TRBV9	TRBJ2-1	TRBD2	TGTGCCAGCAGCGCCCCATGGTCTAGCGGGAGGGCTGAGCAGTTCTTC	CASSAPWSSGRAEQFF
NA	TRBV5-5	TRBJ2-7	TRBD2	TGTGCCAGCAGCTTGGACCGACTAGCGGGAGCGTGGGAGCAGTACTTC	CASSLDRLAGAWEQYF
NA	TRBV7-9	TRBJ2-5	TRBD2	TGTGCCAGCGGCCCTCTAGCGGGAGGAGAGGGATTCCAAGAGACCCAGTACTTC	CASGPLAGGEGFQETQYF
NA	TRBV19	TRBJ2-7	TRBD1	TGTGCCAGTTCCCCGACAGGGACCTACGAGCAGTACTTC	CASSPTGTYEQYF
NA	TRBV6-1	TRBJ2-1	TRBD2	TGTGCCAGCAGGGGACTAGCGGGAGCCTACAATGAGCAGTTCTTC	CASRGLAGAYNEQFF
NA	TRBV30	TRBJ1-1	NA	TGTGCCTGGAGTCCCCCGGGCACTGAAGCTTTCTTT	CAWSPPGTEAFF
NA	TRBV2	TRBJ2-2	NA	TGTGCCAGCAGGCTAGGGGCATACAACACCGGGGAGCTGTTTTTT	CASRLGAYNTGELFF
NA	TRBV5-1	TRBJ2-3	TRBD1	TGCGCCAGCAGCTTCGGTGGACAGGGGAATCCCACAAATACGCAGTATTTT	CASSFGGQGNPTNTQYF
NA	TRBV11-3	TRBJ2-1	TRBD2	TGTGCCAGCAGCTTCCCGGGACTAAAACAGTTCTTC	CASSFPGLKQFF
NA	TRBV30	TRBJ1-4	NA	TGTGCCTGGAGTGTACAGGCGCCAGGGGTTAATGAAAAACTGTTTTTT	CAWSVQAPGVNEKLFF
NA	TRBV30	TRBJ2-3	TRBD1	TGTGCCTGGAGTGTACCCGGACAGGGTACAGATACGCAGTATTTT	CAWSVPGQGTDTQYF
NA	TRBV7-2	TRBJ2-5	NA	TGTGCCAGCAGCTTAGAGGGCGGTCGTGGGACCCAGTACTTC	CASSLEGGRGTQYF
NA	TRBV7-2	TRBJ2-3	TRBD2	TGTGCCAGCAGCTTAGCGATAGGGAACGGACTAGCGGGGAGAAGCACAGATACGCAGTATTTT	CASSLAIGNGLAGRSTDTQYF
NA	TRBV13	TRBJ1-1	NA	TGTGCCAGCAGCTCTGGACAGTTAATGAACACTGAAGCTTTCTTT	CASSSGQLMNTEAFF
once	TRBV5-1	TRBJ2-3	TRBD1	TGCGCCAGCAGCTTACAGGGGGTGGAAACAGATACGCAGTATTTT	CASSLQGVETDTQYF
NA	TRBV4-3	TRBJ2-5	NA	TGCGCCAGCAGCCAAGTGGCAGGAGAGACCCAGTACTTC	CASSQVAGETQYF
NA	TRBV11-2	TRBJ2-7	NA	TGTGCCAGCAGCTTCCGACTCCCCACGGACGAGCAGTACTTC	CASSFRLPTDEQYF
NA	TRBV19	TRBJ1-3	TRBD1	TGTGCCAGTAGTCCGCAGGGGGCGACGCCTGGAAACACCATATATTTT	CASSPQGATPGNTIYF
NA	TRBV2	TRBJ2-7	NA	TGTGCCAGCAGTAGACTTCTCTACGAGCAGTACTTC	CASSRLLYEQYF
NA	TRBV5-6	TRBJ2-2	TRBD1	TGTGCCAGCAGCAAATACAGGGGCTCTAACACCGGGGAGCTGTTTTTT	CASSKYRGSNTGELFF
NA	TRBV7-8	TRBJ1-2	NA	TGTGCCAGCAGCTTAGCGCCGGCAGGTGGGGGCTATGGCTACACCTTC	CASSLAPAGGGYGYTF
once	TRBV5-5	TRBJ1-1	NA	TGTGCCAGCAGCTTTCCAGGACGGAAGAACACTGAAGCTTTCTTT	CASSFPGRKNTEAFF
NA	TRBV6-6	TRBJ2-5	NA	TGTGCCAGCAGTCGGGCCGGTCGTCAAGAGACCCAGTACTTC	CASSRAGRQETQYF
NA	TRBV4-1	TRBJ2-1	NA	TGCGCCAGCAGCCAACCCTTGAGGGTCTCCTACAATGAGCAGTTCTTC	CASSQPLRVSYNEQFF
NA	TRBV5-1	TRBJ2-2	NA	TGCGCCAGCAGCCCCCCCACCGGGGAGCTGTTTTTT	CASSPPTGELFF
NA	TRBV9	TRBJ2-1	NA	TGTGCCAGCAGCGTAGGGCAGGGATCCTACAATGAGCAGTTCTTC	CASSVGQGSYNEQFF
NA	TRBV7-2	TRBJ1-6	NA	TGTGCCAGCAGCCTATACGGACAGTATAATTCACCCCTCCACTTT	CASSLYGQYNSPLHF
NA	TRBV29-1	TRBJ2-5	NA	TGCAGCGTGGGGGGTCAGGGGGAGACCCAGTACTTC	CSVGGQGETQYF
once	TRBV11-3	TRBJ1-1	NA	TGTGCCAGCAGCACCGACAAAAACACTGAAGCTTTCTTT	CASSTDKNTEAFF
NA	TRBV6-4	TRBJ2-5	TRBD2	TGTGCCAGCAGTGAGACTAGCGCCCGGAAACCCTATACGACCCAGTACTTC	CASSETSARKPYTTQYF
NA	TRBV6-1	TRBJ2-7	NA	TGTGCCAGCAGCCGTCCAGGGGTAACTTACGAGCAGTACTTC	CASSRPGVTYEQYF
NA	TRBV5-8	TRBJ2-7	TRBD2	TGTGCCAGCAGCGCGAGGGTAGCGGGATACTACGAGCAGTACTTC	CASSARVAGYYEQYF
NA	TRBV30	TRBJ1-2	NA	TGTGCCTGGAGTGTACTTCAGGGGATCTATGGCTACACCTTC	CAWSVLQGIYGYTF
few	TRBV7-2	TRBJ2-7	NA	TGTGCCAGCAGCGGAATGGGAGCTGGAGAGCAGTACTTC	CASSGMGAGEQYF
NA	TRBV18	TRBJ2-3	NA	TGTGCCAGCTCCCCCCGAGGCACAGATACGCAGTATTTT	CASSPRGTDTQYF
few	TRBV6-1	TRBJ1-2	TRBD1	TGTGCCAGCAGTGGGACAGGGGGCTATGGCTACACCTTC	CASSGTGGYGYTF
NA	TRBV10-3	TRBJ2-7	TRBD2	TGTGCCATCCTAAGGAGCGGGGGAAGCGAGCAGTACTTC	CAILRSGGSEQYF
NA	TRBV5-1	TRBJ2-7	TRBD2	TGCGCCAGCAGCTTGAGCGGGGGCGGCTCCTACGAGCAGTACTTC	CASSLSGGGSYEQYF
NA	TRBV14	TRBJ2-5	NA	TGTGCCAGCAGCCAGGCAGGCGGCTGGGAAGAGACCCAGTACTTC	CASSQAGGWEETQYF
NA	TRBV10-3	TRBJ2-2	NA	TGTGCCATCAGTGAGAGAAGCGGTTACACCGGGGAGCTGTTTTTT	CAISERSGYTGELFF
NA	TRBV2	TRBJ1-3	NA	TGTGCCAGCAGTGACCCGGGGGCATCGGATGGAAACACCATATATTTT	CASSDPGASDGNTIYF
few	TRBV4-1	TRBJ1-1	NA	TGCGCCAGCAGCCAAGATCCGGTAGGGGGCACTGAAGCTTTCTTT	CASSQDPVGGTEAFF
NA	TRBV19	TRBJ2-2	TRBD2	TGTGCCAGTAGTTCACTAGCGGGGGGCGCCGGGGAGCTGTTTTTT	CASSSLAGGAGELFF
NA	TRBV5-6	TRBJ2-5	NA	TGTGCCAGCAGCTTGGCCGTGGGGGAGACCCAGTACTTC	CASSLAVGETQYF